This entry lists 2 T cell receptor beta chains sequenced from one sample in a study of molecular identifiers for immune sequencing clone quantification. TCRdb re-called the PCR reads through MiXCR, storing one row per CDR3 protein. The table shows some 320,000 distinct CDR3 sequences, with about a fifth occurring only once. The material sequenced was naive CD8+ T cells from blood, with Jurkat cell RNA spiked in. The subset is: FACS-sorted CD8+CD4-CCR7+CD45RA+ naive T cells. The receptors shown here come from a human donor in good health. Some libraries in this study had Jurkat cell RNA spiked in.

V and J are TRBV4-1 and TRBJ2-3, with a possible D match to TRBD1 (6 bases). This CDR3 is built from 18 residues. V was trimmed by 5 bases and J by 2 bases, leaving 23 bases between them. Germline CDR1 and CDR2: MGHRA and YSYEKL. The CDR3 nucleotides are TGCGCCAGCAGCATCGACCCAGGGGTCGGCTACCTCACAGATACGCAGTATTTT. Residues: CASSIDPGVGYLTDTQYF.

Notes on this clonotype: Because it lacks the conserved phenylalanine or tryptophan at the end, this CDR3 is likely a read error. CDR3: CASSLLMGLGETQYC. In DNA, the CDR3 is TGTGCCAGCAGCTTGCTTATGGGGCTCGGGGAGACCCAGTACTGC. The gene calls are TRBV5-3 and TRBJ2-5; a possible D gene is TRBD1 (5 bases). TRBV5-3 is recorded as an ORF, its role being uncertain. The CDR3 spans 15 residues.